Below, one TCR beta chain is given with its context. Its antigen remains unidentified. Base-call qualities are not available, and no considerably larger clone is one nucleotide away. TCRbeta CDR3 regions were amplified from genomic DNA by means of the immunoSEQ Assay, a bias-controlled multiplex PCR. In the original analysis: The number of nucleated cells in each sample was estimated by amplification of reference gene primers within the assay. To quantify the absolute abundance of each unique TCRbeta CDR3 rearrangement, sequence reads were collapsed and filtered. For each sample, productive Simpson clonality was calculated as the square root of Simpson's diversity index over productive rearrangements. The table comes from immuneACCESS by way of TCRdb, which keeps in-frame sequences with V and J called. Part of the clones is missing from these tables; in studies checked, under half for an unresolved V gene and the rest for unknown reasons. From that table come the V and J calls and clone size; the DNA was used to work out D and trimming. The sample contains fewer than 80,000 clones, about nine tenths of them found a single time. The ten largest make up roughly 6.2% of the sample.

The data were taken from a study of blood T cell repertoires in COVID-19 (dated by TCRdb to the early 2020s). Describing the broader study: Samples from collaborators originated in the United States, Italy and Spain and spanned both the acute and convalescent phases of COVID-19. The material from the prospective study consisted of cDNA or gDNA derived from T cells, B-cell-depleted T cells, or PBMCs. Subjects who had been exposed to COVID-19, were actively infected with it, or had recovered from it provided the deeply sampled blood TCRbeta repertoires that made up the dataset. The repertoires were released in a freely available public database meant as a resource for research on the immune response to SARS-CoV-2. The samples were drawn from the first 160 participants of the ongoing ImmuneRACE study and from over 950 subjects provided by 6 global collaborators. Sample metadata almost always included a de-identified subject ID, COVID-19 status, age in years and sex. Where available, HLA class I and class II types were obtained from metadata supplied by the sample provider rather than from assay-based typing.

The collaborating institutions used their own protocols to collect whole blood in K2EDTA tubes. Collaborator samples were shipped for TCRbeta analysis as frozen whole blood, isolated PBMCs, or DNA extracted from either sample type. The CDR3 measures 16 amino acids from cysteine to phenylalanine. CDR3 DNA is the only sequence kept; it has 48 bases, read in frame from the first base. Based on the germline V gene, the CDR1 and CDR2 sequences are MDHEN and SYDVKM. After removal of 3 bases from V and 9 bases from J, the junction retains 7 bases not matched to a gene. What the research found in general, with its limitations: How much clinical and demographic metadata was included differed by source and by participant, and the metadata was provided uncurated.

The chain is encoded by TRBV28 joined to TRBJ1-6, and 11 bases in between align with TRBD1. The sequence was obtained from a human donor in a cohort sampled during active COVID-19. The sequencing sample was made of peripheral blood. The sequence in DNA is TGTGCCAGCAGTTTCCCGGACAGGGGGCTTGGTTCACCCCTCCACTTT. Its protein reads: CASSFPDRGLGSPLHF. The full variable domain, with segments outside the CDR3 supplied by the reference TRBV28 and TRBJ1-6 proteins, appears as DVKVTQSSRYLVKRTGEKVFLECVQDMDHENMFWYRQDPGLGLRLIYFSYDVKMKEKGDIPEGYSVSREKKERFSLILESASTNQTSMYLCASSFPDRGLGSPLHFGNGTRLTVT.